These 29 T cell receptor beta chains came from one sample sequenced in a study of blood T cell repertoires in COVID-19. Only in-frame clones appear in the TCRdb table, and some are missing; sequencing was by immunoSEQ multiplex PCR. This table holds hundreds of thousands of clones, about nine tenths found once. The sequencing input was PBMCs or T cells enriched from blood (not recorded which). These receptors all come from a young woman who had recovered from COVID-19.

The V and J genes are TRBV19 and TRBJ2-3; TRBD1 might be the D (5 bases). CDR1 and CDR2 from the germline V gene are LNHDA and SQIVND (reference sequence). Trimming pared 3 bases from V and 5 bases from J, leaving 12 bases between. This CDR3 has 14 residues. The CDR3 DNA is TGTGCCAGTAGTATTCAGGGTTTGGGAGATACGCAGTATTTT. It encodes CASSIQGLGDTQYF.

The rearrangement joins TRBV28 to TRBJ1-1; maybe TRBD1 (5 bases). Germline values: CDR1 MDHEN, CDR2 SYDVKM. The length of the CDR3 is 15 residues. V dropped 2 bases and J dropped 2 bases, with 12 bases sitting between them. The CDR3 spells CASSLPMGPNTEAFF. In DNA, the CDR3 is TGTGCCAGCAGTTTACCCATGGGGCCTAACACTGAAGCTTTCTTT.

V usage is TRBV9 and J usage is TRBJ1-3, with D perhaps matching TRBD1 (5 bases). The CDR3 covers 16 residues. Trimming shortened V by 4 bases and J by 0 bases, and 14 bases separated the two germline ends. Germline loops: CDR1 SGDLS, CDR2 YYNGEE. The CDR3 sequence: CASSLGGTVSGNTIYF. CDR3 bases: TGTGCCAGCAGCTTGGGGGGGACGGTCTCTGGAAACACCATATATTTT.

Only one count was recorded for this clone. The V gene is TRBV28, the J gene TRBJ2-7, with 13 bases aligning to TRBD2. The CDR3 is made up of 18 amino acids. The J segment lost 0 bases and the V segment lost 6 bases, leaving 11 bases of the junction unmatched. CDR1 is MDHEN, CDR2 SYDVKM, per germline. CDR3 residues: CASSSATRTSGSSYEQYF. The CDR3 region has the DNA TGTGCCAGCAGCTCCGCAACAAGGACTAGCGGGAGCTCCTACGAGCAGTACTTC.

In the case of this clone: One junction end does not reproduce the germline sequence, and a read error may be involved. Here the CDR3 reads CASSLGSGLKEDF. The CDR3 DNA reads as TGTGCCAGCAGCTTGGGAAGCGGGCTGAAGGAAGACTTC. V and J are TRBV5-6 and TRBJ2-7; a possible D gene is TRBD2 (6 bases). In germline, CDR1 is SGHDT, CDR2 YYEEEE. The length of the CDR3 is 13 residues.

In the case of this clone: The junction departs from the called germline gene at one end, perhaps through a read error. The V and J genes are TRBV7-7 and TRBJ2-6; possibly TRBD2 for D (5 bases). This CDR3 is 17 amino acids long. Germline V gene lookup returns CDR1 SSHAT and CDR2 FNYEAQ (reference sequence). The CDR3 DNA reads as TGTGCTAGCAGCTTACCCTCTCGGGGATCTGGGGCCAACGTCCTGACTTTC. This codes for CASSLPSRGSGANVLTF.

The rearrangement uses TRBV7-9 and TRBJ2-7; possibly TRBD1 for D (6 bases). CDR3 size: 12 residues. Germline V gives CDR1 SEHNR, CDR2 FQNEAQ (reference sequence). The V end was cut by 7 bases, the J end by 5 bases, with 12 bases between. The CDR3 DNA reads as TGTGCCAGCAACTACAGGGACCACGAGCAGTACTTC. The encoded protein is CASNYRDHEQYF.

This rearrangement joins TRBV7-9 to TRBJ1-4, with D maybe TRBD1 (6 bases). From germline, CDR1 is SEHNR and CDR2 FQNEAQ (reference sequence). CDR3 length: 15 residues. Deletions cut 5 bases from V and 6 bases from J, with 16 bases between. CDR3: CASSPTRGSDEKLFF. For the CDR3, the DNA is TGTGCCAGCAGCCCAACCAGGGGCAGCGATGAAAAACTGTTTTTT.

This clone was seen just once. The CDR3 sequence: CASSYRRGSETQYF. The CDR3 nucleotides read TGTGCCAGCAGTTATAGACGGGGGTCAGAGACCCAGTACTTC. The J gene is TRBJ2-5, the V gene TRBV27; the D gene is possibly TRBD2 (6 bases). CDR1 and CDR2 from the germline V gene are MNHEY and SMNVEV (reference sequence). This CDR3 has 14 residues. Trimming removed 4 bases at V and 4 bases at J, with 13 bases between.

The chain joins TRBV11-2 to TRBJ2-5; 16 positions agree with TRBD2. Germline V gene data show CDR1 as SGHAT and CDR2 as FQNNGV. Losses at the gene ends were 5 bases for V and 5 bases for J; bases not matched to a gene: 11. The CDR3 consists of 18 residues. Written as DNA, the CDR3 is TGTGCCAGCAGCCTCGGGACTAGCGGGAGGGCCTTGTTGGAGACCCAGTACTTC. As protein: CASSLGTSGRALLETQYF.

V usage is TRBV27 and J usage is TRBJ2-3; the match to TRBD1 covers 8 bases. Germline V gene data show CDR1 as MNHEY and CDR2 as SMNVEV (reference sequence). Germline trimming cut 1 base from V and 14 bases from J; bases unmatched to any gene: 11. The CDR3 loop spans 14 amino acids. CDR3 nucleotides: TGTGCCAGCAGTTTATTCAGGGGGCCTGGGTCCTGGTATTTT. This sequence encodes CASSLFRGPGSWYF.

The rearrangement uses TRBV6-5 and TRBJ1-5, with D possibly being TRBD1 (5 bases). This CDR3 comprises 14 residues. The germline CDR1 and CDR2 sequences are MNHEY and SVGAGI. The germline V and J ends were trimmed by 6 bases and 5 bases, with 14 bases remaining between them. The CDR3 protein is CASSRTTDYQPQHF. The CDR3 nucleotides read TGTGCCAGCAGCCGCACGACAGATTATCAGCCCCAGCATTTT.

This clone was seen only once. The chain uses TRBV23-1 and TRBJ2-1, with 10 bases aligning to TRBD2. TRBV23-1 is noted as an ORF with a role that remains uncertain. The V gene end was trimmed by 3 bases and the J gene end by 2 bases; junction bases not matched to a gene: 7. The CDR3 sequence is 17 residues long. The DNA for the CDR3 is TGCGCCAGCAGTCATCCTCCGCTAGCGGGAGCCTACAATGAGCAGTTCTTC. Its translation is CASSHPPLAGAYNEQFF.

This chain links TRBV28 with TRBJ1-5; 9 nucleotides match TRBD1. CDR1 MDHEN and CDR2 SYDVKM come from the germline V gene. Unmatched junction bases numbered 9, after V lost 5 bases and J lost 4 bases. The CDR3 is 16 residues long. This CDR3 reads CASSLTGGAGNQPQHF. The CDR3 DNA sequence: TGTGCCAGCAGTCTTACAGGGGGCGCCGGGAATCAGCCCCAGCATTTT.

The J gene is TRBJ2-1, the V gene TRBV7-2; TRBD2 aligns across 13 bases. The CDR3 length is 16 residues. The germline V gene encodes CDR1 SGHTA and CDR2 FQGNSA. The ends lost 5 bases at V and 6 bases at J; junction bases unmatched: 7. The CDR3 spells CASSQPGLAGINEQFF. CDR3 in DNA: TGTGCCAGCAGCCAGCCGGGACTAGCGGGGATCAATGAGCAGTTCTTC.

CDR3 amino acids: CASSLDGGRASDTQYF. CDR3 nucleotides: TGCGCCAGCAGCTTGGATGGCGGGAGAGCATCAGATACGCAGTATTTT. The chain employs TRBV5-1 and TRBJ2-3, with 7 nucleotides matching TRBD2. Germline trimming cut 0 bases from V and 4 bases from J; bases unmatched to any gene: 8. The CDR3 sequence is 16 residues long. Per the germline V gene, CDR1 is SGHRS and CDR2 is YFSETQ.

V usage is TRBV28 and J usage is TRBJ1-5, with D possibly being TRBD1 (6 bases). The V gene lost 6 bases and the J gene lost 2 bases, with 23 bases spanning the gap. From germline, CDR1 is MDHEN and CDR2 SYDVKM. The CDR3 loop spans 18 amino acids. The CDR3 bases are TGTGCCAGCAGCCGGGAGGGGGGCCCGACCCGTGGCAATCAGCCCCAGCATTTT. Amino acid sequence: CASSREGGPTRGNQPQHF. Filled out from reference TRBV28 and TRBJ1-5, the complete variable domain reads DVKVTQSSRYLVKRTGEKVFLECVQDMDHENMFWYRQDPGLGLRLIYFSYDVKMKEKGDIPEGYSVSREKKERFSLILESASTNQTSMYLCASSREGGPTRGNQPQHFGDGTRLSIL.

This rearrangement joins TRBV28 to TRBJ1-2; D not resolved. Trimming removed 8 bases from V and 1 base from J, with 17 bases in between. This CDR3 contains 15 residues. The V gene's germline CDR1 is MDHEN and CDR2 SYDVKM. The CDR3 loop reads CASSDNGGLNYGYTF. The DNA of the CDR3 is TGTGCCAGCTCCGACAATGGAGGACTTAACTATGGCTACACCTTC.

This clone was counted a single time. In DNA form, the CDR3 reads TGTGCCAGCAGTCTAGCTGGGCCCATCGGGGGCTACACCTTC. Translation: CASSLAGPIGGYTF. This chain joins TRBV25-1 and TRBJ1-2; no firm D call. Germline loops: CDR1 MGHDK, CDR2 SYGVNS. V was pared by 5 bases and J by 8 bases, with 18 bases between. The CDR3 has 14 amino acids.

CDR3 in amino acids: CASSNEPGNEQFF. CDR3 DNA: TGTGCCAGTAGCAATGAACCGGGCAATGAGCAGTTCTTC. The rearrangement links TRBV19 to TRBJ2-1; no definite D call. Germline assignment: CDR1 LNHDA and CDR2 SQIVND (reference sequence). This CDR3 has 13 amino acids. Between the trimmed V and J ends, which lost 6 bases and 6 bases, there was a span of 12 bases.

The gene calls are TRBV4-1 and TRBJ2-1, with D uncertain. Germline V lookup: CDR1 MGHRA, CDR2 YSYEKL. V lost 4 bases and J 5 bases, leaving 21 bases between the germline ends. The CDR3 is 17 residues long. Here the CDR3 reads CASSPTTTVNSHNEQFF. CDR3 coding DNA: TGCGCCAGCAGCCCTACGACAACTGTGAATTCTCACAATGAGCAGTTCTTC.

The chain recombines TRBV6-5 with TRBJ1-2; 9 bases map to TRBD1. CDR3 length equals 12 residues. The germline CDR1 and CDR2 sequences are MNHEY and SVGAGI. V shed 7 bases, J shed 12 bases, and the junction held 9 bases outside the gene matches. CDR3 DNA sequence: TGTGCCAGCAACAACCGGGACAGGGTTGACACCTTC. Its protein product is CASNNRDRVDTF.

The V and J genes are TRBV9 and TRBJ1-1; TRBD1 is a possible D gene (5 bases). CDR3 length: 13 residues. V dropped 4 bases and J dropped 3 bases, with 10 bases sitting between them. Germline V CDR1 and CDR2: SGDLS, YYNGEE. In DNA form, the CDR3 reads TGTGCCAGCAGCCTTAGACAGTACACTGAAGCTTTCTTT. Translation gives CASSLRQYTEAFF.

This clone is a singleton in its sample. In DNA form, the CDR3 reads TGTGCCAGCAGCGTAGGGATCGATAGGGGGCTCGGCACTGAAGCTTTCTTT. It yields the protein CASSVGIDRGLGTEAFF. The chain is built from TRBV9 and TRBJ1-1; 7 positions agree with TRBD1. V lost 0 bases, J lost 4 bases, and 12 bases stayed unmatched. The CDR3 runs 17 residues. Germline V gives CDR1 SGDLS, CDR2 YYNGEE.

The rearrangement links TRBV6-5 to TRBJ1-5; D not resolved. V was shortened by 0 bases and J by 2 bases, with 8 bases between the two germline ends. Germline V gene data show CDR1 as MNHEY and CDR2 as SVGAGI. CDR3 length: 15 amino acids. CDR3 sequence reads: CASSYSDGGNQPQHF. The CDR3 region has the DNA TGTGCCAGCAGTTACTCCGACGGGGGCAATCAGCCCCAGCATTTT.

The chain couples TRBV6-4 to TRBJ1-5; no clear D. Trimming took off 0 bases at V and 0 bases at J, with 6 bases between the two ends. Germline V CDR1 and CDR2: MRHNA, SNTAGT. The CDR3 extends over 15 amino acids. The DNA for the CDR3 is TGTGCCAGCAGTGACTCGTACGGTAGCAATCAGCCCCAGCATTTT. Amino acid sequence: CASSDSYGSNQPQHF.

This clone was observed a single time. The gene calls are TRBV21-1 and TRBJ2-3; no DNA check was done on the table's D call, TRBD2. TRBV21-1 is recorded as a pseudogene. The CDR3 has 12 residues. The CDR3 sequence: CASSRPRDTQYF. CDR3 nucleotides: TGTGCCAGCAGCAGACCTAGGGATACGCAGTATTTT.

This chain uses TRBV4-3 with TRBJ2-3, with D possibly TRBD2 on 5 matching bases. V lost 0 bases, J lost 1 base, and 11 bases lay in between. CDR3 size: 16 residues. Germline CDR1 reads LGHNA; CDR2 reads YSLEER. The CDR3 is CASSQEYGVGTDTQYF. The CDR3 bases are TGCGCCAGCAGCCAAGAGTACGGGGTTGGCACAGATACGCAGTATTTT.

The genes are TRBV5-8 and TRBJ1-4; 10 bases are shared with TRBD1. V lost 4 bases to trimming and J lost 8 bases; unmatched junction nucleotides: 8. The CDR3 length is 15 residues. The V gene's germline CDR1 is SGHTS and CDR2 YDEGEE. As DNA, the CDR3 is TGTGCCAGCAGCACCAGGACAGGGGGGGGCGAAAAACTGTTTTTT. Its translation: CASSTRTGGGEKLFF.